This T cell receptor (beta chain) is drawn from a study of T-cell reconstitution after alpha-beta-depleted transplantation in children. Study-level findings and limits: Diversity and T-cell counts at one year after transplant derived mostly from new T cells. Several hundred expanded graft clones reportedly gave rise to the alpha-beta T cells present about two months after transplant. Recipient T cells and thymic progenitors that survived gave rise to the high TCRbeta diversity observed at day 60 in some patients.

TCRbeta library preparation incorporated unique molecular identifiers. MiXCR was run by TCRdb on the PCR reads, yielding one entry per CDR3 protein. The sample gives about 210,000 distinct CDR3 sequences, about a sixth of which show up once; approximately 40% is in the top ten. V lost 2 bases, J lost 5 bases, and 4 bases stayed unmatched. The CDR3 is 15 residues long. Of note for this clonotype: The antigen is unknown.

The source is a male patient between 2 and 10 years old who had a stem cell transplant for acute lymphoblastic leukemia, so the T cells may come from the graft donor. The rearrangement links TRBV12-3 or TRBV12-4 to TRBJ2-1, with 9 bases identical to TRBD2. This specimen was PBMCs, mostly from graft donor cells, taken 360 days after TCRalphabeta/CD19-depleted stem cell transplant. The CDR3 region has the DNA TGTGCCAGCAGTTTAAGCGGGGGGAGAAACAATGAGCAGTTCTTC. Its protein product is CASSLSGGRNNEQFF.